Following are 5 T cell receptor beta chains from one sample sequenced in a study of blood T cell repertoires in COVID-19. The protocol was immunoSEQ multiplex PCR, while the TCRdb copy is restricted to in-frame clones and leaves out a portion. The sample contains about 260,000 clones, more than 85% of which appear only once. The sequencing input was peripheral blood. These receptors originate from a woman aged 55 to 70 with COVID-19, enrolled during active disease.

This chain links TRBV6-2 or TRBV6-3 with TRBJ2-3, with D hard to call. V was shortened by 6 bases and J by 2 bases, with 6 bases between the two germline ends. CDR1 is MNHEY, CDR2 SVGEGT, per germline. The length of the CDR3 is 12 residues. The CDR3 bases are TGTGCCAGCAGCCGGCTCACAGATACGCAGTATTTT. Protein: CASSRLTDTQYF.

V is TRBV29-1 and J is TRBJ2-1; possibly TRBD2 for D (5 bases). Germline-derived CDR1 and CDR2 are SQVTM and ANQGSEA. This CDR3 spans 12 amino acids. V was pared by 3 bases and J by 9 bases, with 12 bases between. The CDR3 DNA sequence: TGCAGCGTTGACGCTAGCTCCGGTGAGCAGTTCTTC. Translation: CSVDASSGEQFF.

V and J are TRBV10-2 and TRBJ2-1, with 7 positions matching TRBD2. The CDR3 covers 15 residues. Germline lookup yields CDR1 WSHSY and CDR2 SAAADI. Trimming removed 6 bases from V and 6 bases from J; junction bases left unmatched: 11. In nucleotides, the CDR3 is TGCGCCAGCAGCTCGAGCGGGATGGGTCGCAATGAGCAGTTCTTC. This codes for CASSSSGMGRNEQFF.

This clone was observed a few times. The chain has TRBV14 and TRBJ2-1; D possibly corresponds to TRBD2 (5 bases). Germline-derived CDR1 and CDR2 are SGHDN and FVKESK. The CDR3 is 14 amino acids. V lost 4 bases and J 5 bases, leaving 12 bases between the germline ends. The CDR3 nucleotides are TGTGCCAGCAGCCCGTCCCCCGGGAACAATGAGCAGTTCTTC. Amino acid sequence: CASSPSPGNNEQFF.

This chain joins TRBV5-1 and TRBJ2-7; 9 bases are a match to TRBD1. The CDR3 covers 14 residues. V shed 4 bases and J 6 bases; nucleotides not matched to a gene: 8. Germline-derived CDR1 and CDR2 are SGHRS and YFSETQ. For the CDR3, the DNA is TGCGCCAGCAGCCAGGACAGGGGTAACGGCGAGCAGTACTTC. Residues: CASSQDRGNGEQYF.